This is a list of T cell receptor beta chains from one sample in a study of shared clonotypes between healthy human individuals. Profiling relied on immunoSEQ multiplex PCR, and the TCRdb table lists in-frame clones only, not all of them. The top ten hold 0.3% to 0.45% of the sample, which has approximately 2,300,000 clones, around 92% seen once. Sequencing used naive CD4+ T cells from PBMCs. All receptors derive from a man between 18 and 35 years old in good health. Some clones in this sample may be carry-over from other donors' samples. Both conserved end residues are part of each CDR3. Fields, in order: D gene, V gene, J gene, clone size, CDR3 protein, CDR3 DNA. The D gene is left open where the match is weak. For some rows the clone size is stated as once, few or many, or as a class when expanded; others skip it.

D gene: TRBD2; V gene: TRBV20-1; J gene: TRBJ2-7; clone size: NA; CDR3 protein: CSARTSVEQYF; CDR3 DNA: TGCAGTGCCAGGACTAGCGTCGAGCAGTACTTC
D gene: NA; V gene: TRBV14; J gene: TRBJ2-7; clone size: NA; CDR3 protein: CASSQDSSVYEQYF; CDR3 DNA: TGTGCCAGCAGCCAAGATTCTAGTGTCTACGAGCAGTACTTC
D gene: TRBD1; V gene: TRBV30; J gene: TRBJ1-1; clone size: NA; CDR3 protein: CAWSVRDRDGTEAFF; CDR3 DNA: TGTGCCTGGAGTGTACGGGACAGGGATGGGACTGAAGCTTTCTTT
D gene: TRBD1; V gene: TRBV5-8; J gene: TRBJ2-7; clone size: NA; CDR3 protein: CASSLRDRPSYEQYF; CDR3 DNA: TGTGCCAGCAGCTTAAGGGACAGACCGTCCTACGAGCAGTACTTC
D gene: NA; V gene: TRBV28; J gene: TRBJ1-2; clone size: NA; CDR3 protein: CASSLGGVVATF; CDR3 DNA: TGTGCCAGCAGTTTAGGGGGGGTAGTTGCCACCTTC
D gene: NA; V gene: TRBV4-2; J gene: TRBJ2-1; clone size: NA; CDR3 protein: CASSPAGSEYNEQFF; CDR3 DNA: TGTGCCAGCAGCCCAGCCGGTAGCGAATACAATGAGCAGTTCTTC
D gene: TRBD1; V gene: TRBV28; J gene: TRBJ2-5; clone size: once; CDR3 protein: CASSSTGGAETQYF; CDR3 DNA: TGTGCCAGCAGTTCCACAGGGGGTGCGGAGACCCAGTACTTC
D gene: TRBD2; V gene: TRBV11-3; J gene: TRBJ2-1; clone size: NA; CDR3 protein: CASSPRLAGANEQFF; CDR3 DNA: TGTGCCAGCAGCCCGCGACTAGCGGGAGCGAATGAGCAGTTCTTC
D gene: NA; V gene: TRBV5-1; J gene: TRBJ2-7; clone size: NA; CDR3 protein: CASSTNYEQYF; CDR3 DNA: TGCGCCAGCAGCACCAACTACGAGCAGTACTTC
D gene: NA; V gene: TRBV18; J gene: TRBJ2-3; clone size: NA; CDR3 protein: CASSPNREGSDTQYF; CDR3 DNA: TGTGCCAGCTCACCAAACAGGGAAGGATCAGATACGCAGTATTTT
D gene: TRBD1; V gene: TRBV4-3; J gene: TRBJ2-1; clone size: NA; CDR3 protein: CASSQDQRTGGFYEQFF; CDR3 DNA: TGCGCCAGCAGCCAAGATCAGAGGACAGGGGGTTTCTATGAGCAGTTCTTC
D gene: NA; V gene: TRBV5-8; J gene: TRBJ2-1; clone size: once; CDR3 protein: CASSLGRREQFF; CDR3 DNA: TGTGCCAGCAGCTTGGGGCGCAGAGAGCAGTTCTTC
D gene: NA; V gene: TRBV6-6; J gene: TRBJ1-2; clone size: NA; CDR3 protein: CASSQLGGYGYTF; CDR3 DNA: TGTGCCAGCAGCCAGCTAGGGGGCTATGGCTACACCTTC
D gene: NA; V gene: TRBV10-1; J gene: TRBJ1-1; clone size: NA; CDR3 protein: CASSPSGRAAEAFF; CDR3 DNA: TGCGCCAGCAGTCCCTCGGGAAGGGCGGCTGAAGCTTTCTTT
D gene: TRBD2; V gene: TRBV6-5; J gene: TRBJ2-7; clone size: NA; CDR3 protein: CASSPRTSGYEQYF; CDR3 DNA: TGTGCCAGCAGCCCTAGGACTAGCGGGTACGAGCAGTACTTC
D gene: TRBD1; V gene: TRBV13; J gene: TRBJ1-2; clone size: NA; CDR3 protein: CASTQGANGYTF; CDR3 DNA: TGTGCCAGTACACAGGGGGCGAATGGCTACACCTTC
D gene: NA; V gene: TRBV9; J gene: TRBJ2-5; clone size: NA; CDR3 protein: CASSVGLAGETQYF; CDR3 DNA: TGTGCCAGCAGCGTAGGCCTAGCTGGAGAGACCCAGTACTTC
D gene: TRBD2; V gene: TRBV9; J gene: TRBJ2-1; clone size: NA; CDR3 protein: CASSVVGTSANEQFF; CDR3 DNA: TGTGCCAGCAGCGTAGTAGGGACTAGCGCAAATGAGCAGTTCTTC
D gene: TRBD1; V gene: TRBV14; J gene: TRBJ2-7; clone size: NA; CDR3 protein: CASSHGDRGRTQYF; CDR3 DNA: TGTGCCAGCAGCCATGGGGACAGGGGGAGAACGCAGTACTTC
D gene: TRBD2; V gene: TRBV5-1; J gene: TRBJ2-1; clone size: NA; CDR3 protein: CASSLALAYNEQFF; CDR3 DNA: TGCGCCAGCAGCTTGGCACTAGCGTACAATGAGCAGTTCTTC
D gene: TRBD1; V gene: TRBV30; J gene: TRBJ1-1; clone size: NA; CDR3 protein: CAWSSRTGGEAFF; CDR3 DNA: TGTGCCTGGAGTTCCCGGACAGGGGGGGAAGCTTTCTTT
D gene: NA; V gene: TRBV18; J gene: TRBJ2-3; clone size: NA; CDR3 protein: CASSTGTRADTQYF; CDR3 DNA: TGTGCCAGCTCAACCGGGACTCGCGCAGATACGCAGTATTTT
D gene: NA; V gene: TRBV7-8; J gene: TRBJ1-1; clone size: NA; CDR3 protein: CASSLVSGNTEAFF; CDR3 DNA: TGTGCCAGCAGCTTAGTTTCCGGGAACACTGAAGCTTTCTTT
D gene: NA; V gene: TRBV7-9; J gene: TRBJ2-7; clone size: NA; CDR3 protein: CASSLYRGLGEQYF; CDR3 DNA: TGTGCCAGCAGCTTATACCGGGGACTCGGCGAGCAGTACTTC
D gene: TRBD1; V gene: TRBV28; J gene: TRBJ1-1; clone size: NA; CDR3 protein: CASSLLGQVGAFF; CDR3 DNA: TGTGCCAGCAGTTTGCTGGGACAGGTAGGAGCTTTCTTT
D gene: NA; V gene: TRBV4-3; J gene: TRBJ2-1; clone size: NA; CDR3 protein: CASSQEPWVGDEQFF; CDR3 DNA: TGCGCCAGCAGCCAAGAGCCTTGGGTTGGGGATGAGCAGTTCTTC
D gene: NA; V gene: TRBV10-2; J gene: TRBJ2-3; clone size: NA; CDR3 protein: CASSVVVHTDTQYF; CDR3 DNA: TGCGCCAGCAGTGTGGTAGTACACACAGATACGCAGTATTTT
D gene: NA; V gene: TRBV20-1; J gene: TRBJ1-1; clone size: NA; CDR3 protein: CSASTTYEAFF; CDR3 DNA: TGCAGTGCTAGTACAACGTATGAAGCTTTCTTT
D gene: NA; V gene: TRBV5-1; J gene: TRBJ1-4; clone size: NA; CDR3 protein: CASSLISPGPTNEKLFF; CDR3 DNA: TGCGCCAGCAGCTTGATCTCGCCGGGCCCAACTAATGAAAAACTGTTTTTT
D gene: NA; V gene: TRBV28; J gene: TRBJ1-1; clone size: NA; CDR3 protein: CASIPGGGRGEPEAFF; CDR3 DNA: TGTGCCAGCATCCCCGGGGGTGGGAGGGGGGAACCTGAAGCTTTCTTT
D gene: NA; V gene: TRBV30; J gene: TRBJ2-5; clone size: few; CDR3 protein: CAWDYRLLETQYF; CDR3 DNA: TGTGCCTGGGACTACAGGTTGCTAGAGACCCAGTACTTC
D gene: TRBD1; V gene: TRBV2; J gene: TRBJ2-3; clone size: NA; CDR3 protein: CASRLRGPGTDTQYF; CDR3 DNA: TGTGCCAGCAGACTGAGGGGGCCGGGCACAGATACGCAGTATTTT
D gene: NA; V gene: TRBV9; J gene: TRBJ2-5; clone size: NA; CDR3 protein: CASGTGLQETQYF; CDR3 DNA: TGTGCCAGCGGAACAGGATTACAAGAGACCCAGTACTTC
D gene: NA; V gene: TRBV19; J gene: TRBJ1-1; clone size: NA; CDR3 protein: CASEVAGPRVTEAFF; CDR3 DNA: TGTGCCAGCGAAGTCGCCGGGCCGAGGGTTACTGAAGCTTTCTTT
D gene: NA; V gene: TRBV28; J gene: TRBJ1-3; clone size: NA; CDR3 protein: CASSQRGNTIYF; CDR3 DNA: TGTGCCAGCAGTCAGAGGGGAAACACCATATATTTT
D gene: NA; V gene: TRBV28; J gene: TRBJ2-7; clone size: NA; CDR3 protein: CASTPRGSWSYEQYF; CDR3 DNA: TGTGCCAGCACCCCCCGGGGGAGTTGGTCCTACGAGCAGTACTTC
D gene: NA; V gene: TRBV25-1; J gene: TRBJ2-1; clone size: NA; CDR3 protein: CASSELGRGEGNEQFF; CDR3 DNA: TGTGCCAGCAGTGAATTAGGCCGCGGTGAGGGGAATGAGCAGTTCTTC
D gene: NA; V gene: TRBV7-8; J gene: TRBJ2-1; clone size: NA; CDR3 protein: CASSLAFGWNEQFF; CDR3 DNA: TGTGCCAGCAGCTTAGCCTTCGGGTGGAATGAGCAGTTCTTC
D gene: TRBD2; V gene: TRBV18; J gene: TRBJ2-7; clone size: NA; CDR3 protein: CASSPILAGAKREQYF; CDR3 DNA: TGTGCCAGCTCACCCATACTAGCGGGAGCCAAGCGCGAGCAGTACTTC
D gene: NA; V gene: TRBV6-6; J gene: TRBJ1-5; clone size: NA; CDR3 protein: CASSYSTSNQPQHF; CDR3 DNA: TGTGCCAGCAGTTACTCGACCAGCAATCAGCCCCAGCATTTT
D gene: NA; V gene: TRBV7-3; J gene: TRBJ2-7; clone size: NA; CDR3 protein: CASSTRPGLTYEQYF; CDR3 DNA: TGTGCCAGCAGCACCCGCCCGGGACTTACCTACGAGCAGTACTTC
D gene: NA; V gene: TRBV19; J gene: TRBJ2-5; clone size: NA; CDR3 protein: CASSPGLQETQYF; CDR3 DNA: TGTGCCAGCAGTCCGGGCCTCCAAGAGACCCAGTACTTC
D gene: NA; V gene: TRBV5-1; J gene: TRBJ2-7; clone size: NA; CDR3 protein: CASSLDYRKTSSYEQYF; CDR3 DNA: TGCGCCAGCAGCTTGGACTACAGGAAGACCAGCTCCTACGAGCAGTACTTC
D gene: NA; V gene: TRBV5-1; J gene: TRBJ2-5; clone size: NA; CDR3 protein: CASSRGRETQYF; CDR3 DNA: TGCGCCAGCAGCCGGGGAAGGGAGACCCAGTACTTC
D gene: TRBD1; V gene: TRBV25-1; J gene: TRBJ2-7; clone size: NA; CDR3 protein: CASSPRTGVDEQYF; CDR3 DNA: TGTGCCAGCAGTCCCAGGACAGGGGTAGACGAGCAGTACTTC
D gene: TRBD1; V gene: TRBV19; J gene: TRBJ1-5; clone size: NA; CDR3 protein: CASTTGGKYSNQPQHF; CDR3 DNA: TGTGCCAGTACCACAGGGGGCAAGTATAGCAATCAGCCCCAGCATTTT
D gene: TRBD1; V gene: TRBV28; J gene: TRBJ1-5; clone size: NA; CDR3 protein: CASSLTRQGNQPQHF; CDR3 DNA: TGTGCCAGCAGTTTAACCCGACAGGGGAATCAGCCCCAGCATTTT
D gene: NA; V gene: TRBV28; J gene: TRBJ1-2; clone size: NA; CDR3 protein: CASSDRVHGYTF; CDR3 DNA: TGTGCCAGCAGTGACCGGGTGCATGGCTACACCTTC
D gene: TRBD2; V gene: TRBV28; J gene: TRBJ2-3; clone size: NA; CDR3 protein: CASRTPAGGSTDTQYF; CDR3 DNA: TGTGCCAGCAGAACTCCAGCGGGAGGTAGCACAGATACGCAGTATTTT
D gene: NA; V gene: TRBV30; J gene: TRBJ1-3; clone size: NA; CDR3 protein: CAWGLIGTGNTIYF; CDR3 DNA: TGTGCCTGGGGCTTAATTGGGACCGGAAACACCATATATTTT
D gene: NA; V gene: TRBV7-9; J gene: TRBJ1-1; clone size: NA; CDR3 protein: CASSPRGGGWVNTEAFF; CDR3 DNA: TGTGCCAGCAGCCCTAGAGGTGGAGGATGGGTGAACACTGAAGCTTTCTTT
D gene: TRBD2; V gene: TRBV5-1; J gene: TRBJ2-5; clone size: once; CDR3 protein: CASTSGRDAETQYF; CDR3 DNA: TGCGCCAGCACAAGCGGGAGAGACGCGGAGACCCAGTACTTC
D gene: NA; V gene: TRBV7-2; J gene: TRBJ1-4; clone size: NA; CDR3 protein: CASSLNPRTPTQEKLFF; CDR3 DNA: TGTGCCAGCAGCTTAAACCCTCGGACTCCAACGCAGGAAAAACTGTTTTTT
D gene: NA; V gene: TRBV5-6; J gene: TRBJ2-7; clone size: NA; CDR3 protein: CASSFDRLGGEQYF; CDR3 DNA: TGTGCCAGCAGCTTCGACAGGCTAGGGGGCGAGCAGTACTTC
D gene: NA; V gene: TRBV4-3; J gene: TRBJ2-7; clone size: once; CDR3 protein: CASSQDSRQGYEQYF; CDR3 DNA: TGCGCCAGCAGCCAAGATTCCCGTCAGGGGTACGAGCAGTACTTC
D gene: NA; V gene: TRBV6-5; J gene: TRBJ1-2; clone size: NA; CDR3 protein: CASSPPGVRYGYTF; CDR3 DNA: TGTGCCAGCAGTCCCCCCGGGGTCAGGTATGGCTACACCTTC
D gene: NA; V gene: TRBV29-1; J gene: TRBJ1-1; clone size: NA; CDR3 protein: CSGSTGPTEAFF; CDR3 DNA: TGCAGCGGTAGCACAGGGCCCACTGAAGCTTTCTTT
D gene: TRBD2; V gene: TRBV6-1; J gene: TRBJ2-7; clone size: NA; CDR3 protein: CASSGLAATYEQYF; CDR3 DNA: TGTGCCAGCAGTGGGCTAGCGGCGACCTACGAGCAGTACTTC
D gene: NA; V gene: TRBV14; J gene: TRBJ1-2; clone size: NA; CDR3 protein: CASSHGPYGYTF; CDR3 DNA: TGTGCCAGCAGCCACGGGCCTTATGGCTACACCTTC
D gene: NA; V gene: TRBV27; J gene: TRBJ2-7; clone size: once; CDR3 protein: CATGILGIGNEQYF; CDR3 DNA: TGTGCCACAGGGATCTTGGGGATCGGGAACGAGCAGTACTTC